This is a list of T cell receptor beta chains from one sample in a study of shared clonotypes between healthy human individuals. Sequenced by immunoSEQ multiplex PCR; TCRdb stores in-frame clones only, minus some. The profile shows about 2.3 million clones, roughly 92% of them singletons. The sequencing sample was made of naive CD4+ T cells from PBMCs. These receptors were obtained from a man in his late teens or twenties in good health. Some clones in this sample may be carry-over from other donors' samples. The CDR3 runs from the conserved cysteine through the conserved F or W. The order of the fields is D gene, CDR3 length, J gene, clone size, V gene, CDR3 DNA, CDR3 protein. D genes are given only for firm matches. Some rows have no size entry. The others give once, few or many, or a class for an expanded clone.

D: TRBD1; length: 14; J: TRBJ1-1; size: -; V: TRBV6-6; DNA: TGTGCCAGCAGTTACTCAGGGGGCGGCACTGAAGCTTTCTTT; CDR3: CASSYSGGGTEAFF
D: -; length: 12; J: TRBJ2-5; size: -; V: TRBV7-6; DNA: TGTGCCAGCAGCTTAGACCCAGAGACCCAGTACTTC; CDR3: CASSLDPETQYF
D: TRBD2; length: 15; J: TRBJ2-1; size: -; V: TRBV9; DNA: TGTGCCAGCAGCGTAGTGGGGACTAGCAGCGTTGAGCAGTTCTTC; CDR3: CASSVVGTSSVEQFF
D: -; length: 13; J: TRBJ2-5; size: -; V: TRBV27; DNA: TGTGCCAGCAGTTTACTAGTGGGGGAGACCCAGTACTTC; CDR3: CASSLLVGETQYF
D: -; length: 12; J: TRBJ1-1; size: -; V: TRBV5-1; DNA: TGCGCCAGCAGCTGGGAATACACTGAAGCTTTCTTT; CDR3: CASSWEYTEAFF
D: -; length: 14; J: TRBJ2-5; size: -; V: TRBV5-1; DNA: TGCGCCAGCAGCTTGGGGGGGTCAGAAGAGACCCAGTACTTC; CDR3: CASSLGGSEETQYF
D: -; length: 17; J: TRBJ1-5; size: -; V: TRBV5-8; DNA: TGTGCCAGCAGCATACTCTTCTGGACCAGTAGCAATCAGCCCCAGCATTTT; CDR3: CASSILFWTSSNQPQHF
D: -; length: 13; J: TRBJ2-7; size: -; V: TRBV28; DNA: TGTGCCAGCGGGTTTCGGCCACCGGGAGAGCAGTACTTC; CDR3: CASGFRPPGEQYF
D: -; length: 15; J: TRBJ2-7; size: once; V: TRBV28; DNA: TGTGCCAGCAGGGGAGGAGGGGGCGCCCCCTACGAGCAGTACTTC; CDR3: CASRGGGGAPYEQYF
D: -; length: 15; J: TRBJ2-3; size: -; V: TRBV7-9; DNA: TGTGCCAGCAGCTTTGGTTCCAGCCAAGGCGATACGCAGTATTTT; CDR3: CASSFGSSQGDTQYF
D: -; length: 14; J: TRBJ2-3; size: -; V: TRBV4-1; DNA: TGCGCCAGCAGCCAAGATGGGTTTAGCGGTACGCAGTATTTT; CDR3: CASSQDGFSGTQYF
D: TRBD2; length: 16; J: TRBJ2-1; size: -; V: TRBV5-1; DNA: TGCGCCAGCAGAATACAAGTGGCGGGAGGGGGCAATGAGCAGTTCTTC; CDR3: CASRIQVAGGGNEQFF
D: -; length: 15; J: TRBJ2-1; size: -; V: TRBV28; DNA: TGTGCCAGCAGCTCATCAGGGGAGGGCCTCTATGAGCAGTTCTTC; CDR3: CASSSSGEGLYEQFF
D: -; length: 15; J: TRBJ1-1; size: -; V: TRBV11-2; DNA: TGTGCCAGCAGCGCCTGGCTTGGGATGGCCACTGAAGCTTTCTTT; CDR3: CASSAWLGMATEAFF
D: -; length: 12; J: TRBJ1-1; size: -; V: TRBV29-1; DNA: TGCAGCGTTGAAGGGGTGAACACTGAAGCTTTCTTT; CDR3: CSVEGVNTEAFF
D: -; length: 14; J: TRBJ2-2; size: -; V: TRBV19; DNA: TGTGCCAGTAGTATCGTTCAGGGGACCGGGGAGCTGTTTTTT; CDR3: CASSIVQGTGELFF
D: -; length: 14; J: TRBJ2-7; size: -; V: TRBV15; DNA: TGTGCCACCAGGACTGACGTTTTTCCCTACGAGCAGTACTTC; CDR3: CATRTDVFPYEQYF
D: -; length: 15; J: TRBJ2-1; size: -; V: TRBV9; DNA: TGTGCCAGCAGCCCATGGATGTCCTTGAATAATGAGCAGTTCTTC; CDR3: CASSPWMSLNNEQFF
D: -; length: 15; J: TRBJ1-4; size: -; V: TRBV6-1; DNA: TGTGCCAGCAGGGGACTGACAGGAACTAATGAAAAACTGTTTTTT; CDR3: CASRGLTGTNEKLFF
D: -; length: 14; J: TRBJ2-1; size: once; V: TRBV7-6; DNA: TGTGCCAGCAGCTTAATTAGGGGGGGGACTATCGCGTTCTTC; CDR3: CASSLIRGGTIAFF
D: TRBD2; length: 16; J: TRBJ2-7; size: -; V: TRBV28; DNA: TGTGCCAGCAGTGTAGCTAGCGGGAGGGTCTCATACGAGCAGTACTTC; CDR3: CASSVASGRVSYEQYF
D: TRBD2; length: 15; J: TRBJ2-1; size: -; V: TRBV11-2; DNA: TGTGCCAGCAGACCCGGACTAGCGGGAGTAGGTGAGCAGTTCTTC; CDR3: CASRPGLAGVGEQFF
D: -; length: 15; J: TRBJ1-2; size: -; V: TRBV7-2; DNA: TGTGCCAGCAGCTTAGAGGTCTCGGACTTGAGTGGCTACACCTTC; CDR3: CASSLEVSDLSGYTF
D: -; length: 14; J: TRBJ2-7; size: -; V: TRBV11-2; DNA: TGTGCCAGCAGCCGGGTTTATCGGAGCGACGAGCAGTACTTC; CDR3: CASSRVYRSDEQYF
D: -; length: 14; J: TRBJ2-1; size: -; V: TRBV19; DNA: TGTGCCAGTAGTATACGGGAGTCCTACAATGAGCAGTTCTTC; CDR3: CASSIRESYNEQFF
D: -; length: 15; J: TRBJ2-7; size: -; V: TRBV6-6; DNA: TGTGCCAGCAGTCCGCGCCCGGGACTGACGTACGAGCAGTACTTC; CDR3: CASSPRPGLTYEQYF
D: -; length: 15; J: TRBJ1-5; size: once; V: TRBV19; DNA: TGTGCCAGTAGTACCGTGGGTCAGAGTTATCAGCCCCAGCATTTT; CDR3: CASSTVGQSYQPQHF
D: -; length: 17; J: TRBJ2-4; size: once; V: TRBV27; DNA: TGTGCCAGCAGTTTTCATAGTCGCCCTGGGGCCAAAAACATTCAGTACTTC; CDR3: CASSFHSRPGAKNIQYF
D: -; length: 14; J: TRBJ2-7; size: -; V: TRBV28; DNA: TGTGCCAGCAGTTTATGGCAGGGGTCCTACGAGCAGTACTTC; CDR3: CASSLWQGSYEQYF
D: TRBD1; length: 15; J: TRBJ1-5; size: -; V: TRBV9; DNA: TGTGCCAGCAGCGTAGGACAGGGGGAGAGCCAGCCCCAGCATTTT; CDR3: CASSVGQGESQPQHF
D: TRBD2; length: 18; J: TRBJ2-6; size: -; V: TRBV9; DNA: TGTGCCAGCAGCGTCACGTTTGGCGGGGGAACTGGGGCCAACGTCCTGACTTTC; CDR3: CASSVTFGGGTGANVLTF
D: -; length: 17; J: TRBJ2-1; size: -; V: TRBV7-9; DNA: TGTGCCAGCAGCTTAGGTCGGAGGGTGATACTCTACAATGAGCAGTTCTTC; CDR3: CASSLGRRVILYNEQFF
D: -; length: 14; J: TRBJ2-3; size: -; V: TRBV7-3; DNA: TGTGCCAGCAGCCCACGTGCCAGCACAGATACGCAGTATTTT; CDR3: CASSPRASTDTQYF
D: -; length: 12; J: TRBJ1-2; size: -; V: TRBV6-1; DNA: TGTGCCAGCAGTGTTGGGGGGTATGGCTACACCTTC; CDR3: CASSVGGYGYTF
D: -; length: 14; J: TRBJ2-2; size: -; V: TRBV6-5; DNA: TGTGCCAGCAGACAGGGACCTCCCCGGGGGGAGCTGTTTTTT; CDR3: CASRQGPPRGELFF
D: TRBD1; length: 15; J: TRBJ1-3; size: -; V: TRBV28; DNA: TGTGCCAGCAGCCGACAGGGGGCAAAAGGAAACACCATATATTTT; CDR3: CASSRQGAKGNTIYF
D: TRBD1; length: 14; J: TRBJ1-5; size: -; V: TRBV30; DNA: TGTGCCTGGGACAGGGGGCTAGACGGTCAGCCCCAGCATTTT; CDR3: CAWDRGLDGQPQHF
D: TRBD2; length: 17; J: TRBJ2-5; size: -; V: TRBV14; DNA: TGTGCCAGCAGCCAAGAGAGATGGGGGGGAATAGGAGAGACCCAGTACTTC; CDR3: CASSQERWGGIGETQYF
D: -; length: 13; J: TRBJ1-1; size: once; V: TRBV28; DNA: TGTGCCAGCAGTTTACGTAGGAGCTCTGAAGCTTTCTTT; CDR3: CASSLRRSSEAFF